This T cell receptor beta chain was documented in a study of blood T cell repertoires in COVID-19. About the research overall: PBMCs, B-cell-depleted T cells, or T cells were the source of the cDNA or gDNA that made up the material.

The CDR3 sequence is 14 residues long. Germline V gene data show CDR1 as MNHEY and CDR2 as SVGAGI. Trimming left V 0 bases short and J 6 bases short, with 12 bases between. Original handling: Quantification of nucleated cells was approximated via reference gene primer amplification. Profiled with immunoSEQ multiplex PCR; TCRdb holds only in-frame clones, not every one. The DNA gave D and trimming, while V, J and clone size come from that table. The sample records about 260,000 clones, 70% to 90% being singletons. The chain joins TRBV6-5 to TRBJ2-7; D remains unclear. This receptor was taken from a human donor in a cohort sampled during active COVID-19. The source material was peripheral blood. CDR3 DNA sequence: TGTGCCAGCAGTTACTCGATGGGCCTCGGCGAGCAGTACTTC. Its protein product is CASSYSMGLGEQYF.